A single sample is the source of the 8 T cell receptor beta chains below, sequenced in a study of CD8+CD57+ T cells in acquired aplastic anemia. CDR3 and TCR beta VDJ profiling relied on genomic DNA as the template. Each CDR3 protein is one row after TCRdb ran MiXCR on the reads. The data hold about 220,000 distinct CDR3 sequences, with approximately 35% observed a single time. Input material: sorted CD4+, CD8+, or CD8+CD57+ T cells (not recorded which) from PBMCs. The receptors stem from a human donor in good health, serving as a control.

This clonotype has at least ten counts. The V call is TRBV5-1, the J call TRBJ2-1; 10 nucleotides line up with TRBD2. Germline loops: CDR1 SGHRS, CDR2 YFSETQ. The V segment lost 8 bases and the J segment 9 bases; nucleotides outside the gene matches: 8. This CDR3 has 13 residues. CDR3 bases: TGCGCCAGTCGAGAGCGGGAGGGTAGTGAGCAGTTCTTC. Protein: CASREREGSEQFF. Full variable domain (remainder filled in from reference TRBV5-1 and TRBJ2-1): KAGVTQTPRYLIKTRGQQVTLSCSPISGHRSVSWYQQTPGQGLQFLFEYFSETQRNKGNFPGRFSGRQFSNSRSEMNVSTLELGDSALYLCASREREGSEQFFGPGTRLTVL.

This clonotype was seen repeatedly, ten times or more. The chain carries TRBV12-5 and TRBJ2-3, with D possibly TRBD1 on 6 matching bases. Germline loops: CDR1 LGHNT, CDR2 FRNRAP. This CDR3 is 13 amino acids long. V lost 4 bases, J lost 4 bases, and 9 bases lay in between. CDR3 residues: CASGSQGADTQYF. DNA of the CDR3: TGTGCTAGTGGTTCACAGGGTGCAGATACGCAGTATTTT. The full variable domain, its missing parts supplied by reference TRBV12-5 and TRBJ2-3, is DARVTQTPRHKVTEMGQEVTMRCQPILGHNTVFWYRQTMMQGLELLAYFRNRAPLDDSGMPKDRFSAEMPDATLATLKIQPSEPRDSAVYFCASGSQGADTQYFGPGTRLTVL.

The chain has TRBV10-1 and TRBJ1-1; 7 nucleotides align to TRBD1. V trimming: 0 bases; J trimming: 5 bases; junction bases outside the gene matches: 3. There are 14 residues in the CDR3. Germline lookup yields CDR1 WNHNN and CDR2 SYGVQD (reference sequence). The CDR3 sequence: CASSESAGGTEAFF. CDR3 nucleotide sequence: TGCGCCAGCAGTGAGTCGGCAGGGGGGACTGAAGCTTTCTTT.

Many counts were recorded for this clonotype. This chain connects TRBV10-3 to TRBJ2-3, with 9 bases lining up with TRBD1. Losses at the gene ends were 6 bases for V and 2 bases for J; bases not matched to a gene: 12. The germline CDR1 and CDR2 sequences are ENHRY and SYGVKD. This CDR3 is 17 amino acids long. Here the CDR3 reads CAISHPTGGEDTDTQYF. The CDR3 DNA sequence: TGTGCCATCAGCCACCCCACAGGGGGCGAGGACACAGATACGCAGTATTTT.

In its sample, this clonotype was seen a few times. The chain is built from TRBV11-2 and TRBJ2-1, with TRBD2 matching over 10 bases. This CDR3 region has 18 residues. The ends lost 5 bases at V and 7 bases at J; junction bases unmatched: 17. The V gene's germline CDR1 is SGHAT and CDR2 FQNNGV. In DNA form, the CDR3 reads TGTGCCAGCAGCCCCCGGGGACTAGCGAGTGCTAGCTCAAATGAGCAGTTCTTC. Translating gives CASSPRGLASASSNEQFF.

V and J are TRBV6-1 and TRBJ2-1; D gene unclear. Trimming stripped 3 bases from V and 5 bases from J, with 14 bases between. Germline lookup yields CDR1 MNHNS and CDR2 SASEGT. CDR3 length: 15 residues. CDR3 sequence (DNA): TGTGCCAGCAGTGAGTGGCAGCTGGTAAACAATGAGCAGTTCTTC. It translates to CASSEWQLVNNEQFF.

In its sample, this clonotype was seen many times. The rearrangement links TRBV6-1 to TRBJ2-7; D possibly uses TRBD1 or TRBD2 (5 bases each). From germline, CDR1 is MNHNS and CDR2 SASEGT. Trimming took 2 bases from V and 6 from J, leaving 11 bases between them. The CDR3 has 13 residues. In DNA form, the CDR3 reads TGTGCCAGCAGTGAACTCCCGGGGCGCGAGCAGTACTTC. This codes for CASSELPGREQYF.

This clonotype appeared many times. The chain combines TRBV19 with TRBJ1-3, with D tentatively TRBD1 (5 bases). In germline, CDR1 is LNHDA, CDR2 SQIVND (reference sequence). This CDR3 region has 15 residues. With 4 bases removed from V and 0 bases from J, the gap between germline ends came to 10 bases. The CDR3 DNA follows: TGTGCCAGTAGTACCTACAGGATCTCTGGAAACACCATATATTTT. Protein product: CASSTYRISGNTIYF.